This TCR beta chain was documented in a study of T cell responses to AZD1222 COVID-19 vaccine. Method: immunoSEQ multiplex PCR; TCRdb's copy keeps in-frame clones and lacks some. The table records more than 150,000 clones, approximately 94% of them present only once. The CDR3 totals 16 residues. Trimming stripped 0 bases from V and 4 bases from J, with 13 bases between. Looked up from germline, CDR1 is MNHEY and CDR2 is SVGAGI. Findings and limits, study-wide: At 160-218 and 743-854, vaccine-associated CD4 TCRs were dominant, and they spanned spike.

This clone was counted a single time. Its specificity is unknown. The TCR originated in an adult who received the AZD1222 COVID-19 vaccine. Sequencing was performed on peripheral blood, taken 28 days after the second AZD1222 dose. V and J are TRBV6-5 and TRBJ1-3; D gene unclear. CDR3 in amino acids: CASSYSSMGVGNTIYF. CDR3 coding DNA: TGTGCCAGCAGTTACTCGAGTATGGGTGTAGGAAACACCATATATTTT.